The clone carrying this T cell receptor (beta chain) came up a few times. Antigen: not known. CDR3 size: 15 residues. With 8 bases clipped from V and 6 bases from J, the junction kept 9 bases outside the gene matches. Germline CDR1 reads KGHDR; CDR2 reads SFDVKD. TCRdb reprocessed the RT-PCR reads with MiXCR, giving one entry per CDR3 protein. The data contain hundreds of thousands of distinct CDR3 sequences, 25% of them seen just once; the ten biggest clones take up less than 2.5%. The record originates from a study of response to subunit inactivated influenza vaccine. Overall study findings and caveats: A suggestion made by the authors is that each seasonal influenza vaccination recruits few new T cells.

The sequencing used CD4+ T cells sorted from PBMCs, collected approximately 5 days after vaccination. V usage is TRBV24-1 and J usage is TRBJ2-1; 10 bases map to TRBD2. This clonotype was obtained from a man aged 50-60 years who received an inactivated influenza vaccine. The CDR3 bases are TGTGCCACCACGCCCTGGCTAGCGGGAGCCAATGAGCAGTTCTTC. Protein sequence: CATTPWLAGANEQFF.